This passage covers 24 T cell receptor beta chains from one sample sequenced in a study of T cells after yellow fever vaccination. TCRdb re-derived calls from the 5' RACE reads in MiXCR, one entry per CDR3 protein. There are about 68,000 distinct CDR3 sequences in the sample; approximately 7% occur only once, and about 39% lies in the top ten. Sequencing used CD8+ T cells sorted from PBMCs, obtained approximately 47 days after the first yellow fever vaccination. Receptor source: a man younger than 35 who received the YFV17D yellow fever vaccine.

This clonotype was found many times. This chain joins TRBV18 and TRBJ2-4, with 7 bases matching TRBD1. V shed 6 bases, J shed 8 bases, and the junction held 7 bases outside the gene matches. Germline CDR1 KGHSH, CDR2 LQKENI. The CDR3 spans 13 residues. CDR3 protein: CASSPDREYIQYF. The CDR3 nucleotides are TGTGCCAGCTCCCCTGACAGGGAATACATTCAGTACTTC.

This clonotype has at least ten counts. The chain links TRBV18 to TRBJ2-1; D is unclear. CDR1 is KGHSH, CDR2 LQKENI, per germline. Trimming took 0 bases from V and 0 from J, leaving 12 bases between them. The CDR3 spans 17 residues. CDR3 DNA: TGTGCCAGCTCACCACCAGGGCTTGCCAGCTCCTACAATGAGCAGTTCTTC. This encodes CASSPPGLASSYNEQFF.

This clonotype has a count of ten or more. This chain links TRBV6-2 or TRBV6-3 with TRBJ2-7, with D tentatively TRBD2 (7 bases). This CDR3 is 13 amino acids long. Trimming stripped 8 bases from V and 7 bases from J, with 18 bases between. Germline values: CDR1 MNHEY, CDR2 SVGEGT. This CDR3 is CASGERGGHEQYV. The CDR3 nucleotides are TGTGCCAGCGGGGAACGCGGGGGCCATGAGCAGTACGTC.

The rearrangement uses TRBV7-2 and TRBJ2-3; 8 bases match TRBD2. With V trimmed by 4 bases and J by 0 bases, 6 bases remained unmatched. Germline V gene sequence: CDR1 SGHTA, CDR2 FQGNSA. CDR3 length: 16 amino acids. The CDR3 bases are TGTGCCAGCAGCTCACCGGGACTAGTGAGCACAGATACGCAGTATTTT. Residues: CASSSPGLVSTDTQYF. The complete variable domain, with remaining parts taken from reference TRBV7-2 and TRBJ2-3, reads GAGVSQSPSNKVTEKGKDVELRCDPISGHTALYWYRQSLGQGLEFLIYFQGNSAPDKSGLPSDRFSAERTGGSVSTLTIQRTQQEDSAVYLCASSSPGLVSTDTQYFGPGTRLTVL.

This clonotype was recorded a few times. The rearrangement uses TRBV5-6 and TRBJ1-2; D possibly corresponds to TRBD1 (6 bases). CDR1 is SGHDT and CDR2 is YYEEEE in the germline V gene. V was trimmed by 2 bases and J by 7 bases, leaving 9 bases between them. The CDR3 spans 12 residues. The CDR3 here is CASSFSGAGYTF. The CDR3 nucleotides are TGTGCCAGCAGCTTCTCGGGGGCTGGCTACACCTTC. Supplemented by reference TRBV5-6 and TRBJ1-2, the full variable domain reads DAGVTQSPTHLIKTRGQQVTLRCSPKSGHDTVSWYQQALGQGPQFIFQYYEEEERQRGNFPDRFSGHQFPNYSSELNVNALLLGDSALYLCASSFSGAGYTFGSGTRLTVV.

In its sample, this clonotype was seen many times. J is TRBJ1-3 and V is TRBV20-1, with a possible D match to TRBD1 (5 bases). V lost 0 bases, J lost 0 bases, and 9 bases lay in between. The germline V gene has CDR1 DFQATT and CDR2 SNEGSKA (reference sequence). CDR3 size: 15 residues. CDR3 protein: CSARDGTSSGNTIYF. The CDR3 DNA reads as TGCAGTGCTAGAGACGGGACCAGCTCTGGAAACACCATATATTTT.

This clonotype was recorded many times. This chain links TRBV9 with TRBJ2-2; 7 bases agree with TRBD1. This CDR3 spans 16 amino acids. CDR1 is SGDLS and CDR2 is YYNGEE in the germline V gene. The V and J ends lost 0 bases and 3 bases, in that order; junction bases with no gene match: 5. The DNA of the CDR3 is TGTGCCAGCAGCGTAGACGGGCAGGGGGACACCGGGGAGCTGTTTTTT. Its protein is CASSVDGQGDTGELFF.

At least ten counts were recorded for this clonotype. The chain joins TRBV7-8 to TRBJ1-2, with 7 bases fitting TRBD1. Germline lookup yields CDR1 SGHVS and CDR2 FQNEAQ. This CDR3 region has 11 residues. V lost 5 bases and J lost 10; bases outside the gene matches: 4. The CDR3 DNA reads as TGTGCCAGCAGCGGGACAGCGGCCTACACCTTC. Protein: CASSGTAAYTF.

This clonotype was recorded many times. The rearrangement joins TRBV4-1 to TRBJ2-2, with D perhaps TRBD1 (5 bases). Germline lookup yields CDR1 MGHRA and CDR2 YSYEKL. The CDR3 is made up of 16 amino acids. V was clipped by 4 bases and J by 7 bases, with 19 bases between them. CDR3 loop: CASSLPSNQGSGELFF. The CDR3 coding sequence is TGCGCCAGCAGCCTACCGTCGAATCAGGGAAGCGGGGAGCTGTTTTTT.

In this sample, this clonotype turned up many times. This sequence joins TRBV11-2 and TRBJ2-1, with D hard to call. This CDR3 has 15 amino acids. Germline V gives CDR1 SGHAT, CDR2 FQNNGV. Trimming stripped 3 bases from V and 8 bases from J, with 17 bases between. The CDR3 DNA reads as TGTGCCAGCAGCTTCAGTAAACACGGGTTGGATGAGCAGTTCTTC. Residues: CASSFSKHGLDEQFF.

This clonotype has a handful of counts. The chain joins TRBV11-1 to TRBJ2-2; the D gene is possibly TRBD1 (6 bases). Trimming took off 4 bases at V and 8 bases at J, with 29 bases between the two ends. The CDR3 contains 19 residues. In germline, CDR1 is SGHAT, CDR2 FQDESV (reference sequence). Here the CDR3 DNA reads TGTGCCAGCAGCTCCACGGAGTTGGAGACAGGCGTGCAGTGGGGGGAGCTGTTTTTT. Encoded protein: CASSSTELETGVQWGELFF. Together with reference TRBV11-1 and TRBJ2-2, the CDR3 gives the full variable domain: EAEVAQSPRYKITEKSQAVAFWCDPISGHATLYWYRQILGQGPELLVQFQDESVVDDSQLPKDRFSAERLKGVDSTLKIQPAELGDSAMYLCASSSTELETGVQWGELFFGEGSRLTVL.

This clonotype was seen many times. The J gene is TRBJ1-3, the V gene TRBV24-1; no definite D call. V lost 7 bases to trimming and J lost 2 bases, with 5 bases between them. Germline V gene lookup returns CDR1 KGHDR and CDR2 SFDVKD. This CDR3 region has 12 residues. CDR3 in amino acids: CATRQAGNTIYF. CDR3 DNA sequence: TGTGCCACCAGGCAGGCTGGAAACACCATATATTTT.

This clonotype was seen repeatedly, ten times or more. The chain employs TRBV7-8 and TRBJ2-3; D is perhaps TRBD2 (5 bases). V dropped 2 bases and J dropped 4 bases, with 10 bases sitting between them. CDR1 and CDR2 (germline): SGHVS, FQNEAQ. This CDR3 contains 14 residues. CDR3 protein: CASSLFVRADTQYF. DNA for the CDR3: TGTGCCAGCAGCTTATTTGTGCGGGCAGATACGCAGTATTTT.

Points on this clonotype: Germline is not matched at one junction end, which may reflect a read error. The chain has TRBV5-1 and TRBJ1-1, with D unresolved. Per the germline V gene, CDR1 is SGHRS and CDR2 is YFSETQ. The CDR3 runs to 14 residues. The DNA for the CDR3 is TGCGCCAGCAGCTTGAGGACGATGAACACTGAAGATTTCTTT. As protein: CASSLRTMNTEDFF.

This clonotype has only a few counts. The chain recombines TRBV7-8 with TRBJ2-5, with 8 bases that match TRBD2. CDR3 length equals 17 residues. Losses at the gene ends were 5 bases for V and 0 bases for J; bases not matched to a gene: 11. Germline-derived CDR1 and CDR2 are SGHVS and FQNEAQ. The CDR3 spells CASSVNPGGGDQETQYF. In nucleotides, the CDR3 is TGTGCCAGCAGCGTGAACCCCGGGGGGGGAGACCAAGAGACCCAGTACTTC.

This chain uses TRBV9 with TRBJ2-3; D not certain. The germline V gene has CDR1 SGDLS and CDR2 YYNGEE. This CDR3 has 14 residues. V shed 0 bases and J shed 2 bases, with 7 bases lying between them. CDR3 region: CASSVAQITDTQYF. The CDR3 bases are TGTGCCAGCAGCGTAGCGCAGATCACAGATACGCAGTATTTT. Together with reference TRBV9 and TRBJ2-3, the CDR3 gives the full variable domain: DSGVTQTPKHLITATGQRVTLRCSPRSGDLSVYWYQQSLDQGLQFLIQYYNGEERAKGNILERFSAQQFPDLHSELNLSSLELGDSALYFCASSVAQITDTQYFGPGTRLTVL.

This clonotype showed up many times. The CDR3 sequence: CASSLVEATEQYV. The CDR3 nucleotides are TGTGCCAGCAGCTTAGTGGAGGCTACCGAGCAGTACGTC. V usage is TRBV11-2 and J usage is TRBJ2-7; D is possibly TRBD2 (5 bases). The CDR3 totals 13 residues. Trimming took 1 base from V and 6 from J, leaving 10 bases between them. Germline CDR1 and CDR2: SGHAT and FQNNGV.

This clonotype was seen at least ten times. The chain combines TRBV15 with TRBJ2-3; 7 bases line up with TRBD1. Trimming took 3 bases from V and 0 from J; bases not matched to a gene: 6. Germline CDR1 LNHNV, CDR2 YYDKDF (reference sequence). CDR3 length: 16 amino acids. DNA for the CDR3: TGTGCCACCAGCAGGGGGGACAGCCCTAGCACAGATACGCAGTATTTT. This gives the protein CATSRGDSPSTDTQYF.

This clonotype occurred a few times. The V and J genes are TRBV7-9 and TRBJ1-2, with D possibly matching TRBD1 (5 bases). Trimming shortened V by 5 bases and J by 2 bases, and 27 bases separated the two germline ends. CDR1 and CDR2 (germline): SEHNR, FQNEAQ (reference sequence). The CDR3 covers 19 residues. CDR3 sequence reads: CASSTTRVAEEQVNYGYTF. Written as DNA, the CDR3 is TGTGCCAGCAGCACTACCAGGGTAGCGGAAGAACAGGTGAACTATGGCTACACCTTC.

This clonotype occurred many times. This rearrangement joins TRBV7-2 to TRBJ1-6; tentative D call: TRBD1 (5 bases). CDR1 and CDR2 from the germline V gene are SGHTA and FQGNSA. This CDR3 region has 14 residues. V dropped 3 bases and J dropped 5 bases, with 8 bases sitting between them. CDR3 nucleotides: TGTGCCAGCAGCTTCAGGGTCGATAATTCACCCCTCCACTTT. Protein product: CASSFRVDNSPLHF. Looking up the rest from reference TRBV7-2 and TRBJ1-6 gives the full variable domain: GAGVSQSPSNKVTEKGKDVELRCDPISGHTALYWYRQSLGQGLEFLIYFQGNSAPDKSGLPSDRFSAERTGGSVSTLTIQRTQQEDSAVYLCASSFRVDNSPLHFGNGTRLTVT.

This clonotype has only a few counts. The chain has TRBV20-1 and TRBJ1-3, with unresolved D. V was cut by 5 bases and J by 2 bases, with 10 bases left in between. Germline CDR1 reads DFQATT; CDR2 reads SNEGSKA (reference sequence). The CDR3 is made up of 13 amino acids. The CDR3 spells CSAARETGNTIYF. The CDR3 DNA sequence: TGCAGTGCTGCTCGGGAAACTGGAAACACCATATATTTT.

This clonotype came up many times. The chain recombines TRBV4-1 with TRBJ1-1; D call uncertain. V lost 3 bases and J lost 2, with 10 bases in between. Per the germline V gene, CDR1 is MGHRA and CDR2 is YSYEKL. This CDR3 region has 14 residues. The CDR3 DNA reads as TGCGCCAGCAGCCAGAAGCGCCTCAACACTGAAGCTTTCTTT. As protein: CASSQKRLNTEAFF.

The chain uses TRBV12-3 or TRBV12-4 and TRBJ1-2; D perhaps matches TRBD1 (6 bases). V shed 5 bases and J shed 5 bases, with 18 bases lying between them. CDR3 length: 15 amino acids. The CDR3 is CASSRTGGQFYGYTF. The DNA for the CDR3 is TGTGCCAGCAGTCGAACCGGGGGCCAGTTTTATGGCTACACCTTC.

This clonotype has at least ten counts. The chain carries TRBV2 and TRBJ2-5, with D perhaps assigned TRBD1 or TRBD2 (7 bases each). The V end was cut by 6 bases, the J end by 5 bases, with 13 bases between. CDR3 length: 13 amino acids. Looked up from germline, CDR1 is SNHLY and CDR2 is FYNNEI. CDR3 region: CASRNRGGETQYF. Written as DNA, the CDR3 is TGTGCCAGCAGGAACAGGGGAGGGGAGACCCAGTACTTC.